Shown below are 12 T cell receptor beta chains from a single sample sequenced in a study of identical twins. MiXCR, run by TCRdb on the 5' RACE reads, gives a single entry per CDR3 protein. This table has about 290,000 distinct CDR3 sequences, less than 9.5% appearing once. The data also belong to a second study, concerning yellow fever vaccine responses in identical twins.

Sequenced sample: CD8+ T cells sorted from blood. The source is a woman in her late teens or twenties in good health.

In its sample, this clonotype was seen many times. The CDR3 is CASGTGLAEFTPSYEQYF. The CDR3, as DNA: TGTGCCAGCGGGACGGGACTAGCGGAGTTCACCCCCTCCTACGAGCAGTACTTC. The V gene is TRBV27, the J gene TRBJ2-7; 11 nucleotides line up with TRBD2. The CDR3 is made up of 18 amino acids. Germline V gene data show CDR1 as MNHEY and CDR2 as SMNVEV (reference sequence). Trimming at V came to 8 bases and at J to 0 bases, leaving 15 bases not matched to a gene.

The chain couples TRBV6-5 to TRBJ2-5; possibly TRBD2 for D (6 bases). The CDR3 extends over 13 amino acids. CDR1 MNHEY and CDR2 SVGAGI come from the germline V gene. Trimming took off 2 bases at V and 5 bases at J, with 9 bases between the two ends. In DNA, the CDR3 is TGTGCCAGCAGTTACGGGGGGAGGGAGACCCAGTACTTC. Its translation is CASSYGGRETQYF.

Many counts were recorded for this clonotype. The chain combines TRBV6-5 with TRBJ1-2; D gene unclear. This CDR3 is built from 13 residues. V shed 5 bases and J shed 6 bases, with 13 bases lying between them. CDR1 and CDR2 (germline): MNHEY, SVGAGI. DNA for the CDR3: TGTGCCAGCAGTCTCGAGGGCGATGATGGCTACACCTTC. This codes for CASSLEGDDGYTF.

A few counts support this clonotype. This chain joins TRBV6-2 or TRBV6-3 and TRBJ2-1, with 7 bases lining up with TRBD2. Germline trimming cut 4 bases from V and 2 bases from J; bases unmatched to any gene: 2. CDR1 MNHEY and CDR2 SVGEGT come from the germline V gene. This CDR3 is built from 14 residues. CDR3 bases: TGTGCCAGCAGTTCGGCGGGGGCCTACAATGAGCAGTTCTTC. Its translation is CASSSAGAYNEQFF.

The chain carries TRBV6-4 and TRBJ2-1; 8 bases are a match to TRBD1. Germline-derived CDR1 and CDR2 are MRHNA and SNTAGT. The V gene end was trimmed by 3 bases and the J gene end by 6 bases; junction bases not matched to a gene: 4. The length of the CDR3 is 14 residues. The chain's CDR3 is CASSEQGALNEQFF. The CDR3 coding sequence is TGTGCCAGCAGTGAGCAGGGGGCGCTCAATGAGCAGTTCTTC.

This clonotype has a count of ten or more. V is TRBV4-2 and J is TRBJ2-1, with 7 bases that match TRBD2. J gave up 1 base and V 0 bases, and 3 bases lay outside the gene matches. CDR1 LGHNA and CDR2 YNFKEQ come from the germline V gene. This CDR3 has 16 amino acids. The CDR3 spells CASSQDREGSYNEQFF. CDR3 nucleotides: TGTGCCAGCAGCCAAGATAGGGAGGGGTCCTACAATGAGCAGTTCTTC.

The chain links TRBV30 to TRBJ2-1, with TRBD1 matching over 7 bases. V lost 5 bases and J lost 4; bases outside the gene matches: 2. Looked up from germline, CDR1 is GTSNPN and CDR2 is SVGIG (reference sequence). This CDR3 contains 12 residues. CDR3 protein: CAWGQVYNEQFF. As DNA, the CDR3 is TGTGCCTGGGGACAGGTTTACAATGAGCAGTTCTTC.

This clonotype came up many times. This rearrangement joins TRBV29-1 to TRBJ2-7; D remains ambiguous. CDR3 length equals 12 residues. Germline V gene lookup returns CDR1 SQVTM and CDR2 ANQGSEA. V was trimmed by 7 bases and J by 1 base, leaving 11 bases between them. The CDR3 bases are TGCAGCGGGTTCACCGAGTCCTACGAGCAGTACTTC. This codes for CSGFTESYEQYF.

This clonotype was detected many times. This sequence joins TRBV5-4 and TRBJ1-1; 11 bases map to TRBD1. V gave up 4 bases and J gave up 2 bases; unmatched junction bases: 4. CDR3 length: 15 residues. Per germline, CDR1 SGHNT and CDR2 YYREEE (reference sequence). The CDR3: CASSPRTGGNTEAFF. The DNA for the CDR3 is TGTGCCAGCAGCCCCCGGACAGGGGGCAACACTGAAGCTTTCTTT. Using reference TRBV5-4 and TRBJ1-1 for the parts outside the CDR3, the full variable domain is ETGVTQSPTHLIKTRGQQVTLRCSSQSGHNTVSWYQQALGQGPQFIFQYYREEENGRGNFPPRFSGLQFPNYSSELNVNALELDDSALYLCASSPRTGGNTEAFFGQGTRLTVV.

This clonotype has only a few counts. The gene calls are TRBV5-4 and TRBJ1-1; D might be TRBD1 (5 bases). V dropped 5 bases and J dropped 8 bases, with 10 bases sitting between them. Germline CDR1 reads SGHNT; CDR2 reads YYREEE (reference sequence). This CDR3 has 11 residues. The CDR3 DNA sequence: TGTGCCAGCAGTAGGGGCGTCGAAGCTTTCTTT. This encodes CASSRGVEAFF.

Many counts were recorded for this clonotype. The V call is TRBV4-1, the J call TRBJ2-4; D uncertain. The CDR3 is made up of 13 amino acids. V was pared by 0 bases and J by 13 bases, with 13 bases between. Germline V gene data show CDR1 as MGHRA and CDR2 as YSYEKL. The CDR3 sequence: CASSQDVGIGQYF. The CDR3 region has the DNA TGCGCCAGCAGCCAAGATGTCGGTATAGGACAGTACTTC.

V gene TRBV28 combines with J gene TRBJ2-2, with 8 positions matching TRBD1. This CDR3 region has 14 residues. Trimming cost V 7 bases and J 2 bases; bases outside gene matches: 3. Germline loops: CDR1 MDHEN, CDR2 SYDVKM. CDR3 coding DNA: TGTGCCAGCATTCAGGGGGCTAACACCGGGGAGCTGTTTTTT. It is translated as CASIQGANTGELFF.